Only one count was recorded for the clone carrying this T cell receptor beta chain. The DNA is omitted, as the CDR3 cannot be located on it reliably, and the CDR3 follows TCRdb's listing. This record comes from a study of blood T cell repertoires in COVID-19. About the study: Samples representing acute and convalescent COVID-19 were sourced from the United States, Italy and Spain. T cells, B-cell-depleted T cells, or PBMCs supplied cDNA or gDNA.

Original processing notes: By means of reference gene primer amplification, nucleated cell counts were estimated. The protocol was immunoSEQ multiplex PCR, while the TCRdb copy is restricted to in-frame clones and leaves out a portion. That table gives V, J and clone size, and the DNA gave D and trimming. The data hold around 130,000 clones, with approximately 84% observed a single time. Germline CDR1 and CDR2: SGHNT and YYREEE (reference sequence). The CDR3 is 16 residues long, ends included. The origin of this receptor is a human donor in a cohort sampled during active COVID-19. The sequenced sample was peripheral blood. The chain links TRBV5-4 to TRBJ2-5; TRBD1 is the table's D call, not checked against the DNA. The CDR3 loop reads CASSLAFGQGEETQYF.